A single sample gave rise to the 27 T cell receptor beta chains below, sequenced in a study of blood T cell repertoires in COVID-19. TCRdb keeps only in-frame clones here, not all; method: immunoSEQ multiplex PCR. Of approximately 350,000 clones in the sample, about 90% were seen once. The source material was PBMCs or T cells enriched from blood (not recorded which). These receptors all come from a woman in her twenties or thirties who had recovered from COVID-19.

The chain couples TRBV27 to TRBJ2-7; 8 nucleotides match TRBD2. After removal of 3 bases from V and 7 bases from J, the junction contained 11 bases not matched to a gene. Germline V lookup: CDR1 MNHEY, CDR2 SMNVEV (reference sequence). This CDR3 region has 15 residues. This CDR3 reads CASSFRSSGDGEQYF. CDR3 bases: TGTGCCAGCAGTTTTAGGAGTAGCGGGGACGGGGAGCAGTACTTC.

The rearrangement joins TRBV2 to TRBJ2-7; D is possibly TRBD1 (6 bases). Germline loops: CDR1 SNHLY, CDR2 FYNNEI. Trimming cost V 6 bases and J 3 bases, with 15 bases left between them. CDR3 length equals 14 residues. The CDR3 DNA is TGTGCCAGCAGACACCGGGACACTCGCTACGAGCAGTACTTC. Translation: CASRHRDTRYEQYF. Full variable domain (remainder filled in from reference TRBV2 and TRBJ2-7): EPEVTQTPSHQVTQMGQEVILRCVPISNHLYFYWYRQILGQKVEFLVSFYNNEISEKSEIFDDQFSVERPDGSNFTLKIRSTKLEDSAMYFCASRHRDTRYEQYFGPGTRLTVT.

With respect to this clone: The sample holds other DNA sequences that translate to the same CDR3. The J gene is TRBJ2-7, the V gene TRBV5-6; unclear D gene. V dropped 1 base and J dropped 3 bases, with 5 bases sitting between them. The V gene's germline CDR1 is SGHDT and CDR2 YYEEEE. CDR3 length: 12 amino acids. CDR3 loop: CASSLQFYEQYF. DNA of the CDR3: TGTGCCAGCAGCTTGCAGTTCTACGAGCAGTACTTC.

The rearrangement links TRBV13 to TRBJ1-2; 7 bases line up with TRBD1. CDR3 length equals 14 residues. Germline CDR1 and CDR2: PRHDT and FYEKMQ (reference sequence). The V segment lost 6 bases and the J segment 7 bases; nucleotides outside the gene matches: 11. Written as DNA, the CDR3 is TGTGCCAGCAGGGGACCAGGGGGTCATAGTGGCTACACCTTC. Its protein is CASRGPGGHSGYTF.

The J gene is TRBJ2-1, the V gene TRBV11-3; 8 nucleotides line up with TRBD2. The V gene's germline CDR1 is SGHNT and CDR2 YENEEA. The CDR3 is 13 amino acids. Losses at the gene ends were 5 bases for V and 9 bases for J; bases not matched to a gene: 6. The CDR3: CASSPGLEGEQFF. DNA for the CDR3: TGTGCCAGCAGCCCGGGACTAGAAGGTGAGCAGTTCTTC.

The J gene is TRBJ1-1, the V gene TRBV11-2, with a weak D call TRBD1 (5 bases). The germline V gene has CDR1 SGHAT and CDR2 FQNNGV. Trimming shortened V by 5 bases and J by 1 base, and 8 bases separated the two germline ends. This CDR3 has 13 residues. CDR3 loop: CASSPQGNTEAFF. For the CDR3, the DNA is TGTGCCAGCAGCCCGCAGGGGAACACTGAAGCTTTCTTT.

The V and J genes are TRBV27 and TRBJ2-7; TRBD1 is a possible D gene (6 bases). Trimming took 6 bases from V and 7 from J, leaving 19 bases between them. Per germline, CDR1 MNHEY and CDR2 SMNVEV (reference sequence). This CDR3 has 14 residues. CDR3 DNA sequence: TGTGCCAGCAGCTCACAGGGCCCTAGTAGGGAGCAGTACTTC. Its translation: CASSSQGPSREQYF.

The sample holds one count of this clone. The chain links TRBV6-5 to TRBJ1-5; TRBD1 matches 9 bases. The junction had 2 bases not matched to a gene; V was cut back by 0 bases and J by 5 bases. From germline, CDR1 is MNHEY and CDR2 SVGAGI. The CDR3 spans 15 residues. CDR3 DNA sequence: TGTGCCAGCAGTTACTCGACAGGGGGTGATCAGCCCCAGCATTTT. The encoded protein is CASSYSTGGDQPQHF.

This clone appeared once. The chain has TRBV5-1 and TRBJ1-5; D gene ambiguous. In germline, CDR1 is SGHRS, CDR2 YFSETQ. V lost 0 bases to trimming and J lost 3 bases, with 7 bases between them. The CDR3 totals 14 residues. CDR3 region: CASSLEPYNQPQHF. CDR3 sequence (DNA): TGCGCCAGCAGCTTGGAGCCTTACAATCAGCCCCAGCATTTT.

CDR3 in DNA: TGTGCCAGCAGCCAGACGAGGCAGTCCTACGAGCAGTACTTC. Amino acids: CASSQTRQSYEQYF. The rearrangement uses TRBV3-1 (or the pseudogene TRBV3-2) and TRBJ2-7; D is uncertain. Germline assignment: CDR1 LGHDT and CDR2 YNNKEL (reference sequence). The length of the CDR3 is 14 residues. Deletions cut 3 bases from V and 1 base from J, with 10 bases between.

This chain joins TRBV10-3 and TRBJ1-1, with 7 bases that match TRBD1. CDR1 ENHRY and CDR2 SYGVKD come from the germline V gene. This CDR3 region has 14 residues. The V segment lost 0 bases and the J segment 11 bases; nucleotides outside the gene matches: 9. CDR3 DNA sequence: TGTGCCATCAGTGAGTCGAACACCGCAGGGGGGGCTTTCTTT. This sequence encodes CAISESNTAGGAFF.

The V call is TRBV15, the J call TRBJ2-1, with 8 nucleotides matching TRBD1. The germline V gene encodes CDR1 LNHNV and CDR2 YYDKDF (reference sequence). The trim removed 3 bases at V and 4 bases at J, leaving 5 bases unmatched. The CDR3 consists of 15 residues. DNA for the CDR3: TGTGCCACCAGCAGTGGACAGGGACCTTACAATGAGCAGTTCTTC. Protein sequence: CATSSGQGPYNEQFF.

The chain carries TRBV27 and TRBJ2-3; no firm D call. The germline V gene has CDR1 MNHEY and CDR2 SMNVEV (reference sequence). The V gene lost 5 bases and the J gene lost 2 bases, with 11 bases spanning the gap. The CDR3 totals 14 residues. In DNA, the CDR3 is TGTGCCAGCAGTCACGACTCGTCCACAGATACGCAGTATTTT. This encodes CASSHDSSTDTQYF.

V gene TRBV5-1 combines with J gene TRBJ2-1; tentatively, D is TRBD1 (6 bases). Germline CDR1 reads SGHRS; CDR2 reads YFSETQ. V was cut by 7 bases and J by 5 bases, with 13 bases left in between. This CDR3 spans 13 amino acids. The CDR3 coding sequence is TGCGCCAGCCTCCTGGGGGACAACAATGAGCAGTTCTTC. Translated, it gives CASLLGDNNEQFF.

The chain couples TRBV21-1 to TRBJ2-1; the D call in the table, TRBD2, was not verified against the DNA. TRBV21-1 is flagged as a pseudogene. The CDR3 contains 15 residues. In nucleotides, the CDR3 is TGTGCCAGCAGCAAAGTCAGGCGTAGAGGGAATGAGCAGTTCTTC. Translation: CASSKVRRRGNEQFF.

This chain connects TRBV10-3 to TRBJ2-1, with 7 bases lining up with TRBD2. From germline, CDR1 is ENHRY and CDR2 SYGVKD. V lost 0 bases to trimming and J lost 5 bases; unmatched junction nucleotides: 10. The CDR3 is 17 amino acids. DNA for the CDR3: TGTGCCATCAGTGAGTCGGCAGCTAGCGGAGATAACAATGAGCAGTTCTTC. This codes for CAISESAASGDNNEQFF.

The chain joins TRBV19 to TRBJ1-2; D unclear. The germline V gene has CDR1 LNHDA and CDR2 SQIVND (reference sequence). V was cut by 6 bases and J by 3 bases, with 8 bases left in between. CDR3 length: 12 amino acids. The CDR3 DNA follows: TGTGCCAGTAGCCTACCCTACTATGGCTACACCTTC. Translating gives CASSLPYYGYTF.

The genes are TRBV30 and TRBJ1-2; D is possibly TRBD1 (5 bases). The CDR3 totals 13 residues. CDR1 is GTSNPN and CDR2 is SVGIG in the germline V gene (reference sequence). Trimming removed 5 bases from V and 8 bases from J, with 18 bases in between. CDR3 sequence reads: CAWGTGNLGGYTF. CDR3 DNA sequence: TGTGCCTGGGGGACGGGGAACCTGGGAGGCTACACCTTC.

DNA for the CDR3: TGTGCTTTACCACCCGGGGAGTATTCACCCCTCCACTTT. This gives the protein CALPPGEYSPLHF. This chain connects TRBV19 to TRBJ1-6; D not resolved. The CDR3 sequence is 13 residues long. CDR1 and CDR2 (germline): LNHDA, SQIVND (reference sequence).

The chain's CDR3 is CASSFSVYKPQHF. In nucleotides, the CDR3 is TGTGCCAGCAGTTTTTCAGTTTATAAGCCCCAGCATTTT. The rearrangement joins TRBV27 to TRBJ1-5; no reliable D call. Germline V gene data show CDR1 as MNHEY and CDR2 as SMNVEV (reference sequence). Trimming left V 3 bases short and J 8 bases short, with 11 bases between. There are 13 residues in the CDR3.

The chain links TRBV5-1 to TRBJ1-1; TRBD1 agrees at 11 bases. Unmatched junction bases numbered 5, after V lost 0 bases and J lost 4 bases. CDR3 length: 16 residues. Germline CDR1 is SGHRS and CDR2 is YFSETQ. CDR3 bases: TGCGCCAGCAGCTTGGTTCTCGGGACAGGGGGCACTGAAGCTTTCTTT. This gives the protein CASSLVLGTGGTEAFF.

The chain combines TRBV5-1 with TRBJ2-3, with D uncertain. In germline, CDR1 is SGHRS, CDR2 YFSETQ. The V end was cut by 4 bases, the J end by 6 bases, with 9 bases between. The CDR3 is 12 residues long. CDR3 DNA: TGCGCCAGCAGCCCGCAGGCGGATACGCAGTATTTT. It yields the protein CASSPQADTQYF.

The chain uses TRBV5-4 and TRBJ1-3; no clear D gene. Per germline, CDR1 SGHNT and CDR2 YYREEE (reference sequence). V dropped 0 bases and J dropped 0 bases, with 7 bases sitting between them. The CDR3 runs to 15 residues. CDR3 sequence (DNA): TGTGCCAGCAGCTTGGGGCTCGACTCTGGAAACACCATATATTTT. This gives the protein CASSLGLDSGNTIYF.

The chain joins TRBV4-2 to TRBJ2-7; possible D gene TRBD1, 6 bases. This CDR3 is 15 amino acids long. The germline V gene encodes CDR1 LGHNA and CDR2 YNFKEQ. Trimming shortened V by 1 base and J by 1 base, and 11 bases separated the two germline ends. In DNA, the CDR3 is TGTGCCAGCAGCCAAGGACGGACAGCTTCCTACGAGCAGTACTTC. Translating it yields CASSQGRTASYEQYF.

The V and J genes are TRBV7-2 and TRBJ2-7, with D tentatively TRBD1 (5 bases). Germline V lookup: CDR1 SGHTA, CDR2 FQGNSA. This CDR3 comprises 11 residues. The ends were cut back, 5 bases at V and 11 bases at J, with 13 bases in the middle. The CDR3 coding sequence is TGTGCCAGCAGCCTTAAGACAGAAAAGTACTTC. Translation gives CASSLKTEKYF. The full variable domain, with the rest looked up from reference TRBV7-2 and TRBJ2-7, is GAGVSQSPSNKVTEKGKDVELRCDPISGHTALYWYRQSLGQGLEFLIYFQGNSAPDKSGLPSDRFSAERTGGSVSTLTIQRTQQEDSAVYLCASSLKTEKYFGPGTRLTVT.

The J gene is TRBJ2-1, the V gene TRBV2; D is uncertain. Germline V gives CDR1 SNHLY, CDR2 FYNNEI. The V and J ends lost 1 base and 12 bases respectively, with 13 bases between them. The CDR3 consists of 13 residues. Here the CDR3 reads CASSEGAGIVQFF. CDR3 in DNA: TGTGCCAGCAGTGAAGGGGCAGGTATTGTGCAGTTCTTC.

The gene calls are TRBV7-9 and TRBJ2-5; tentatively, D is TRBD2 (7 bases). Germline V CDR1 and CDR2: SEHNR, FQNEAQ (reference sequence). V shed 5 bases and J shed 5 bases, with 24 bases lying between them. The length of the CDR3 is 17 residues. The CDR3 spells CASSPRGAEAGSETQYF. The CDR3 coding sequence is TGTGCCAGCAGCCCTCGGGGGGCGGAGGCAGGTTCGGAGACCCAGTACTTC.